Below, 15 T cell receptor beta chains from the same sample are listed, as sequenced in a study of OX40 agonist ivuxolimab in advanced cancers. Some clones are missing from TCRdb's copy, which holds only in-frame ones; the method was immunoSEQ multiplex PCR. The data show about 100,000 clones, 90% seen once. Sequenced here: CD4+ or CD8+ T cells sorted from blood, sampled in a trial of the OX40 agonist ivuxolimab. Source of these receptors: an adult with an advanced solid tumor such as melanoma, head and neck, liver or kidney cancer.

This clone was counted once. The chain employs TRBV5-1 and TRBJ1-1, with 9 nucleotides matching TRBD1. The germline CDR1 and CDR2 sequences are SGHRS and YFSETQ. Trimming cost V 4 bases and J 1 base; bases outside gene matches: 11. This CDR3 has 17 residues. The CDR3 region is CASSHFPGQGRNTEAFF. The CDR3 coding sequence is TGCGCCAGCAGCCACTTCCCGGGACAGGGACGGAACACTGAAGCTTTCTTT.

This chain uses TRBV7-2 with TRBJ2-5, with D unclear. Trimming left V 1 base short and J 5 bases short, with 8 bases between. Germline V gives CDR1 SGHTA, CDR2 FQGNSA. The CDR3 loop spans 13 amino acids. The CDR3 loop is CASSLGEVETQYF. The CDR3 region has the DNA TGTGCCAGCAGCTTAGGGGAAGTGGAGACCCAGTACTTC.

This sequence joins TRBV28 and TRBJ2-5, with D hard to call. The CDR3 covers 15 residues. With 1 base removed from V and 5 bases from J, the gap between germline ends came to 14 bases. CDR1 MDHEN and CDR2 SYDVKM come from the germline V gene. CDR3 protein: CASSLLGTSTETQYF. For the CDR3, the DNA is TGTGCCAGCAGTTTATTGGGTACTTCGACGGAGACCCAGTACTTC.

The chain links TRBV11-1 to TRBJ2-1; 12 bases map to TRBD2. Germline CDR1 and CDR2: SGHAT and FQDESV (reference sequence). Trimming took 5 bases from V and 0 from J; bases not matched to a gene: 5. The CDR3 has 17 residues. In DNA form, the CDR3 reads TGTGCCAGCAGCGGCGGACTAGCGGGGTTCTCCTACAATGAGCAGTTCTTC. Translating it yields CASSGGLAGFSYNEQFF.

The V call is TRBV5-1, the J call TRBJ2-7, with 7 bases lining up with TRBD2. The CDR3 runs 13 residues. Germline CDR1 is SGHRS and CDR2 is YFSETQ. V gave up 0 bases and J gave up 6 bases; unmatched junction bases: 3. This CDR3 is CASSLGLASEQYF. DNA of the CDR3: TGCGCCAGCAGCTTGGGACTAGCCTCCGAGCAGTACTTC.

For the CDR3, the DNA is TGTGCCAGCAGTCCGTCGGGGCCCCGCAATCAGCCCCAGCATTTT. Translation: CASSPSGPRNQPQHF. The chain combines TRBV28 with TRBJ1-5; perhaps TRBD1 as D (5 bases). The CDR3 length is 15 residues. CDR1 is MDHEN, CDR2 SYDVKM, per germline. V lost 5 bases to trimming and J lost 2 bases, with 13 bases between them.

This clone was observed a single time. V usage is TRBV30 and J usage is TRBJ1-4; D perhaps matches TRBD1 (6 bases). Germline loops: CDR1 GTSNPN, CDR2 SVGIG (reference sequence). There are 13 residues in the CDR3. Deletions cut 2 bases from V and 7 bases from J, with 11 bases between. CDR3 sequence (DNA): TGTGCCTGGAGTTACGGAGGGGGTGAAAAACTGTTTTTT. Translated, it gives CAWSYGGGEKLFF.

The chain employs TRBV6-5 and TRBJ2-7, with 9 bases fitting TRBD1. From germline, CDR1 is MNHEY and CDR2 SVGAGI. The trim removed 6 bases at V and 2 bases at J, leaving 8 bases unmatched. This CDR3 is 15 amino acids long. The CDR3 DNA is TGTGCCAGCAGACCCTACAGGGGGCTTACCTACGAGCAGTACTTC. It codes for CASRPYRGLTYEQYF.

The chain has TRBV20-1 and TRBJ2-7, with 7 bases lining up with TRBD2. Germline V gives CDR1 DFQATT, CDR2 SNEGSKA (reference sequence). Trimming cost V 8 bases and J 3 bases; bases outside gene matches: 4. The CDR3 consists of 11 residues. CDR3 nucleotide sequence: TGCAGTACGGGGGAGGGCTACGAGCAGTACTTC. Residues: CSTGEGYEQYF.

CDR3 nucleotide sequence: TGTGCCAGCAGCTTCCTCGGCGGGTCCCGGCCCCGGGAGACCCAGTACTTC. It is translated as CASSFLGGSRPRETQYF. The chain joins TRBV5-6 to TRBJ2-5; D might be TRBD2 (5 bases). V was pared by 2 bases and J by 5 bases, with 22 bases between. Looked up from germline, CDR1 is SGHDT and CDR2 is YYEEEE. The CDR3 runs 17 residues.

In regard to this clone: This CDR3 is also generated by other DNA sequences in the sample. The V and J genes are TRBV2 and TRBJ2-1; unclear D gene. The V gene lost 3 bases and the J gene lost 7 bases, with 4 bases spanning the gap. The CDR3 contains 11 residues. The germline CDR1 and CDR2 sequences are SNHLY and FYNNEI. This CDR3 is CASSEWNEQFF. CDR3 bases: TGTGCCAGCAGTGAGTGGAATGAGCAGTTCTTC.

The chain has TRBV11-2 and TRBJ1-1; D not certain. The V end lost 4 bases, the J end lost 5 bases, and 11 bases lay between the germline ends. The CDR3 spans 13 residues. Germline CDR1 reads SGHAT; CDR2 reads FQNNGV. CDR3 in amino acids: CASSSEGRTEAFF. In DNA form, the CDR3 reads TGTGCCAGCAGCTCCGAAGGTCGGACTGAAGCTTTCTTT. The variable domain in full, completed from reference TRBV11-2 and TRBJ1-1, reads EAGVAQSPRYKIIEKRQSVAFWCNPISGHATLYWYQQILGQGPKLLIQFQNNGVVDDSQLPKDRFSAERLKGVDSTLKIQPAKLEDSAVYLCASSSEGRTEAFFGQGTRLTVV.

V usage is TRBV6-5 and J usage is TRBJ1-1; a weak D match, TRBD1 (5 bases). V was clipped by 7 bases and J by 0 bases, with 15 bases between them. Germline V CDR1 and CDR2: MNHEY, SVGAGI. The CDR3 loop spans 15 amino acids. CDR3 in DNA: TGTGCCAGCAAATCTGGTAAGGGGATGAACACTGAAGCTTTCTTT. It translates to CASKSGKGMNTEAFF.

J is TRBJ2-1 and V is TRBV6-4; D is undetermined. Germline CDR1 MRHNA, CDR2 SNTAGT. Trimming took 7 bases from V and 0 from J, leaving 13 bases between them. The CDR3 length is 15 residues. CDR3 coding DNA: TGTGCCAGCAAGCCTGCATGGGACTCCTACAATGAGCAGTTCTTC. Translation: CASKPAWDSYNEQFF.

The J gene is TRBJ2-1, the V gene TRBV5-1; TRBD1 matches at 10 bases. V lost 2 bases and J lost 5; bases outside the gene matches: 4. Germline V gives CDR1 SGHRS, CDR2 YFSETQ. This CDR3 comprises 15 residues. Here the CDR3 reads CASSFWGTGDNEQFF. CDR3 sequence (DNA): TGCGCCAGCAGCTTTTGGGGGACAGGGGACAATGAGCAGTTCTTC. Supplemented by reference TRBV5-1 and TRBJ2-1, the full variable domain reads KAGVTQTPRYLIKTRGQQVTLSCSPISGHRSVSWYQQTPGQGLQFLFEYFSETQRNKGNFPGRFSGRQFSNSRSEMNVSTLELGDSALYLCASSFWGTGDNEQFFGPGTRLTVL.